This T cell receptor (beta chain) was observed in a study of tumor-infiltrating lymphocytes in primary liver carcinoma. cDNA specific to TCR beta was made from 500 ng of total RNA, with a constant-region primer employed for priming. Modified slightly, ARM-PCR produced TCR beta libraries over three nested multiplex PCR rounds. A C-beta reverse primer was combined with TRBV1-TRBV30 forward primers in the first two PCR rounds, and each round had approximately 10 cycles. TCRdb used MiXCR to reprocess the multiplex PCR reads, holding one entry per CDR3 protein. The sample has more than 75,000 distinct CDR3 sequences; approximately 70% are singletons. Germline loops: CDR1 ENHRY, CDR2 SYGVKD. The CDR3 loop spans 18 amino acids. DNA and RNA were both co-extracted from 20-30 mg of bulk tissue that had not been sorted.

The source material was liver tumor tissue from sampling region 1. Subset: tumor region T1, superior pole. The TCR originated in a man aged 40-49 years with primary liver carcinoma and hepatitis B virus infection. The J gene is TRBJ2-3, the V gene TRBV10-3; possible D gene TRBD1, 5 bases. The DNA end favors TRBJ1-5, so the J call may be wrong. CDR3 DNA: TGTGCCATCAGTGCGCGAATTTTAGTGGGACTTAGCACAGATACGCAGCATTTT. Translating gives CAISARILVGLSTDTQHF.